The 8 T cell receptor beta chains below come from one sample, sequenced in a study of shared clonotypes between healthy human individuals (dated by TCRdb to about 2020). Libraries were built with the immunoSEQ multiplex PCR assay. The table was pulled from immuneACCESS by TCRdb, which kept in-frame rearrangements only. Such tables lose some clones; where checked, under half of the loss comes from unresolved V genes, and the rest has no known cause. The sample records about 2 million clones, 95% of which are singletons. The top ten constitute 0.13% of the sample. The sequencing input was naive CD4+ T cells sorted from blood. The sample's cell subset or site label, decoded: CD45RA+ positively selected. The source is a man aged 18-30 years in good health.

V gene TRBV6-1 combines with J gene TRBJ2-5, with D tentatively TRBD2 (6 bases). CDR1 is MNHNS and CDR2 is SASEGT in the germline V gene. V lost 7 bases and J lost 7, with 19 bases in between. CDR3 length equals 14 residues. CDR3 nucleotides: TGTGCCAGCATTCGAACGGTGGGGGGTGTGACCCAGTACTTC. Its protein is CASIRTVGGVTQYF.

The chain couples TRBV9 to TRBJ1-3; no firm D call. Germline values: CDR1 SGDLS, CDR2 YYNGEE. CDR3 length: 16 amino acids. With 0 bases removed from V and 4 bases from J, the gap between germline ends came to 14 bases. CDR3 bases: TGTGCCAGCAGCGTAGAAGAAAGGGTGACAGGAAACACCATATATTTT. Translated: CASSVEERVTGNTIYF.

This clone was counted between two and nine times. Different DNA sequences within this sample yield the same CDR3. V and J are TRBV7-2 and TRBJ1-1; D remains unclear. CDR1 is SGHTA, CDR2 FQGNSA, per germline. With 2 bases removed from V and 1 base from J, the gap between germline ends came to 5 bases. The CDR3 has 13 amino acids. The CDR3 reads CASSLRPNTEAFF. The DNA for the CDR3 is TGTGCCAGCAGCTTAAGGCCGAACACTGAAGCTTTCTTT.

This clone was found once. This sequence joins TRBV9 and TRBJ2-3; TRBD1 is a possible D gene (6 bases). The CDR3 is 16 residues long. The germline V gene has CDR1 SGDLS and CDR2 YYNGEE. The ends were cut back, 0 bases at V and 2 bases at J, with 13 bases in the middle. Written as DNA, the CDR3 is TGTGCCAGCAGCGTAGAACAGGGCCTGATCACAGATACGCAGTATTTT. Amino acid sequence: CASSVEQGLITDTQYF.

The J gene is TRBJ2-1, the V gene TRBV20-1, with a tentative D call TRBD2 (5 bases). The CDR3 extends over 10 amino acids. Germline assignment: CDR1 DFQATT and CDR2 SNEGSKA (reference sequence). V lost 1 base to trimming and J lost 10 bases, with 5 bases between them. In nucleotides, the CDR3 is TGCAGTGCTAGAGTAGCGGAGCAGTTCTTC. Its translation: CSARVAEQFF.

This chain links TRBV2 with TRBJ1-6, with D hard to call. The CDR3 runs to 12 residues. Trimming pared 6 bases from V and 7 bases from J, leaving 7 bases between. Germline V gene lookup returns CDR1 SNHLY and CDR2 FYNNEI. CDR3 in DNA: TGTGCCAGCAGACGCTCCAATTCACCCCTCCACTTT. It translates to CASRRSNSPLHF.

The chain joins TRBV2 to TRBJ2-2; 8 nucleotides align to TRBD2. J lost 5 bases, V lost 3 bases, and 8 bases had no gene match. This CDR3 region has 16 residues. The V gene's germline CDR1 is SNHLY and CDR2 FYNNEI. This chain's CDR3 is CASSESGLAFTGELFF. CDR3 DNA sequence: TGTGCCAGCAGTGAGTCCGGACTAGCCTTTACCGGGGAGCTGTTTTTT. Drawing the rest from reference TRBV2 and TRBJ2-2, the complete variable domain is EPEVTQTPSHQVTQMGQEVILRCVPISNHLYFYWYRQILGQKVEFLVSFYNNEISEKSEIFDDQFSVERPDGSNFTLKIRSTKLEDSAMYFCASSESGLAFTGELFFGEGSRLTVL.

The chain is built from TRBV11-2 and TRBJ2-2; TRBD2 might be the D (5 bases). The CDR3 consists of 15 residues. CDR1 and CDR2 from the germline V gene are SGHAT and FQNNGV. Trimming removed 1 base from V and 4 bases from J, with 10 bases in between. The CDR3, as DNA: TGTGCCAGCAGCTTAGTTGAGGGTGGCACCGGGGAGCTGTTTTTT. Translated, it gives CASSLVEGGTGELFF.